Each of the 13 T cell receptor beta chains below was sequenced from the same sample in a study of T-cell reconstitution after alpha-beta-depleted transplantation in children. Using unique molecular identifiers, the investigators prepared the TCRbeta library. TCRdb redid the calling of the PCR reads with MiXCR, one entry per CDR3 protein. The table lists about 580,000 distinct CDR3 sequences, 23% of them singletons. Sequenced material: PBMCs, mostly from graft donor cells, taken 360 days after TCRalphabeta/CD19-depleted stem cell transplant. The receptors stem from a boy less than two years old who had a stem cell transplant for acute myeloid leukemia, so the T cells may come from the graft donor.

The genes are TRBV6-2 or TRBV6-3 and TRBJ1-6, with D perhaps TRBD1 (6 bases). Per the germline V gene, CDR1 is MNHEY and CDR2 is SVGEGT. Deletions cut 0 bases from V and 8 bases from J, with 20 bases between. This CDR3 spans 18 amino acids. CDR3 amino acids: CASSYSRYGTQGDSPLHF. The CDR3, as DNA: TGTGCCAGCAGTTACTCGAGATATGGCACACAGGGCGATTCACCCCTCCACTTT.

This sequence joins TRBV20-1 and TRBJ2-1; 8 nucleotides line up with TRBD1. V lost 0 bases to trimming and J lost 8 bases; unmatched junction nucleotides: 9. The CDR3 is 15 amino acids. Germline CDR1 reads DFQATT; CDR2 reads SNEGSKA (reference sequence). The CDR3 bases are TGCAGTGCTAGAGATTCCGGACAGGGAGGCTATGAGCAGTTCTTC. Protein: CSARDSGQGGYEQFF.

This clonotype was counted ten times or more. Germline is not matched at one junction end, which may reflect a read error. The rearrangement joins TRBV12-3 or TRBV12-4 to TRBJ2-7; 9 bases fit TRBD1. The CDR3 consists of 14 residues. This CDR3 reads CASSTGQGAYEQYF. CDR3 in DNA: TGCGCCAGCAGCACGGGACAGGGCGCCTACGAGCAGTACTTC.

This chain links TRBV11-1 with TRBJ2-7; 7 bases fit TRBD1. CDR1 is SGHAT and CDR2 is FQDESV in the germline V gene (reference sequence). The CDR3 contains 19 residues. V lost 3 bases and J lost 3; bases outside the gene matches: 20. The CDR3, as DNA: TGTGCCAGCAGCTTCTTCGGGACAGTCAGTCTCCTGCCACGCTACGAGCAGTACTTC. Amino acid sequence: CASSFFGTVSLLPRYEQYF.

The chain employs TRBV5-6 and TRBJ2-7; D is unresolved. Trimming took 0 bases from V and 1 from J, leaving 5 bases between them. The CDR3 is made up of 13 amino acids. CDR1 is SGHDT, CDR2 YYEEEE, per germline. CDR3 in DNA: TGTGCCAGCAGCTTGGGGGCTTCCTACGAGCAGTACGTC. It is translated as CASSLGASYEQYV.

The chain recombines TRBV12-3 or TRBV12-4 with TRBJ1-1; TRBD1 matches 8 bases. CDR3 length: 14 amino acids. Trimming at V came to 5 bases and at J to 7 bases, leaving 9 bases not matched to a gene. The CDR3, as DNA: TGTGCCAGCAGTCAGACAGGGGAGGTAGGTGAAGCTTTCTTT. Its translation: CASSQTGEVGEAFF.

The chain joins TRBV4-3 to TRBJ2-7; 9 bases align to TRBD1. The CDR3 loop spans 15 amino acids. Germline trimming cut 1 base from V and 3 bases from J; bases unmatched to any gene: 4. Germline values: CDR1 LGHNA, CDR2 YSLEER. CDR3 residues: CASSQAGQGGYEQYF. The CDR3 DNA is TGCGCCAGCAGCCAAGCGGGACAGGGAGGCTACGAGCAGTACTTC.

V usage is TRBV20-1 and J usage is TRBJ1-2; weak D call: TRBD1 (6 bases). The CDR3 sequence is 14 residues long. CDR1 and CDR2 (germline): DFQATT, SNEGSKA (reference sequence). The V gene lost 6 bases and the J gene lost 2 bases, with 16 bases spanning the gap. In DNA, the CDR3 is TGCAGTGCGGCACAGGGAGTGGGGAACTATGGCTACACCTTC. Protein: CSAAQGVGNYGYTF.

V gene TRBV7-6 combines with J gene TRBJ2-1; tentative D call: TRBD2 (5 bases). The CDR3 spans 16 residues. Germline V gene lookup returns CDR1 SGHVS and CDR2 FNYEAQ. V was cut by 0 bases and J by 0 bases, with 9 bases left in between. In nucleotides, the CDR3 is TGTGCCAGCAGCTTAGCTCCGGGGTTCTCCTACAATGAGCAGTTCTTC. It encodes CASSLAPGFSYNEQFF.

The chain links TRBV4-3 to TRBJ2-5, with 8 bases aligning to TRBD2. The germline V gene encodes CDR1 LGHNA and CDR2 YSLEER. The length of the CDR3 is 16 residues. Trimming removed 4 bases from V and 4 bases from J; junction bases left unmatched: 11. This CDR3 is CASSPSPSGGRETQYF. CDR3 DNA sequence: TGCGCCAGCAGCCCTAGCCCGAGCGGGGGTAGAGAGACCCAGTACTTC.

This clonotype was observed at least ten times. The gene calls are TRBV12-3 or TRBV12-4 and TRBJ2-7, with 7 bases matching TRBD1. This CDR3 spans 15 amino acids. V dropped 0 bases and J dropped 6; count of bases not matched to a gene: 8. The CDR3: CASSLAFDRVGEQYF. The CDR3 nucleotides read TGTGCCAGCAGTTTAGCGTTCGACAGGGTAGGCGAGCAGTACTTC.

This clonotype was picked up many times. The rearrangement uses TRBV29-1 and TRBJ2-1; D is unclear. The CDR3 spans 10 residues. The germline V gene has CDR1 SQVTM and CDR2 ANQGSEA. The V end was cut by 6 bases, the J end by 8 bases, with 8 bases between. CDR3 protein: CSVNGDEQFF. Here the CDR3 DNA reads TGCAGCGTGAATGGCGATGAGCAGTTCTTC.

This sequence joins TRBV6-5 and TRBJ1-5, with D hard to call. There are 12 residues in the CDR3. V was clipped by 8 bases and J by 1 base, with 6 bases between them. The germline V gene has CDR1 MNHEY and CDR2 SVGAGI. CDR3 in amino acids: CASGKSNQPQHF. In DNA, the CDR3 is TGTGCCAGCGGTAAAAGCAATCAGCCCCAGCATTTT.